This T cell receptor beta chain was obtained from a study of tumor-infiltrating lymphocytes in primary liver carcinoma. The CDR3 consists of 15 residues. The ends lost 10 bases at V and 3 bases at J; junction bases unmatched: 14. A word on this clonotype: The conserved closing phenylalanine or tryptophan is absent in this CDR3, likely reflecting a read error.

Extraction also yielded germline DNA, while blood RNA was obtained from unsorted whole blood. The input was 450 to 550 ng total RNA; TCR beta cDNA was made from it with a constant-region primer. Libraries covering TCR beta were generated through three nested multiplex PCR rounds (using a slightly modified ARM-PCR). The study ran its first two PCR rounds for around 10 cycles each, using TRBV1-TRBV30 forward primers and a C-beta reverse primer. TCRdb passed the multiplex PCR reads through MiXCR, listing each CDR3 protein once. The sample records about 310,000 distinct CDR3 sequences, around three fifths being singletons.

Sequenced input: peripheral blood. The sequence came from a woman under 40 with primary liver carcinoma and hepatitis B virus infection. This chain connects TRBV12-3 or TRBV12-4 to TRBJ1-2, with 7 bases aligning to TRBD1. The DNA of the CDR3 is TGTGCCATCAGGGGTAGGACAGGTTCGGACTATGGCTACACCTTA. Amino acids: CAIRGRTGSDYGYTL.